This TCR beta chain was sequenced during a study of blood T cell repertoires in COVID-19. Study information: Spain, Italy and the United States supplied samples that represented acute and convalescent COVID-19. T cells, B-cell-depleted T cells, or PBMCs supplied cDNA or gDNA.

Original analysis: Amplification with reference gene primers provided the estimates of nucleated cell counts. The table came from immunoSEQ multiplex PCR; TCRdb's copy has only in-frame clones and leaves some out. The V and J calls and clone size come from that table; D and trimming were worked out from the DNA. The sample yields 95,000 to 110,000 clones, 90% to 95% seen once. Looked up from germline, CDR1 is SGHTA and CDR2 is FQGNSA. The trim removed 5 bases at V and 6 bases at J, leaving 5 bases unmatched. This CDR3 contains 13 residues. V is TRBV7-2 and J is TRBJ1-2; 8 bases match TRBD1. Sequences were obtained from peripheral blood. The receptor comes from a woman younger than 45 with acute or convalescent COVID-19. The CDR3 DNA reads TGTGCCAGCAGCACCATGACAGGGGATGGCTACACCTTC. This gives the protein CASSTMTGDGYTF.